This paragraph reports one T cell receptor beta chain. The data belong to a study of blood T cell repertoires in COVID-19. Methods used by the authors: Estimation of nucleated cell counts relied on the amplification of reference gene primers. Some clones are missing from TCRdb's copy, which holds only in-frame ones; the method was immunoSEQ multiplex PCR. That table gives V, J and clone size, and the DNA gave D and trimming. The sample records 200,000 to 250,000 clones, about 85% being singletons. The receptor's source is a woman between 55 and 75 years old who had recovered from COVID-19. The specimen sequenced was peripheral blood.

In nucleotides, the CDR3 is TGTGCCAGCAGCGTCGGGACAGGGGTGGGTAATGAGCAGTTCTTC. Translated: CASSVGTGVGNEQFF. The rearrangement links TRBV7-3 to TRBJ2-1; 10 nucleotides line up with TRBD1. The germline CDR1 and CDR2 sequences are SGHTA and FQGTGA. There are 15 residues in the CDR3. The V gene end was trimmed by 5 bases and the J gene end by 7 bases; junction bases not matched to a gene: 8.